This T cell receptor beta chain was captured by sequencing in a study of response to subunit inactivated influenza vaccine. Findings and limits, study-wide: Every seasonal influenza vaccination brings in few new T cells, the authors suggested.

Comment on this clonotype: Its antigen is still unknown.

Germline-derived CDR1 and CDR2 are MNHEY and SMNVEV (reference sequence). Trimming shortened V by 7 bases and J by 0 bases, and 15 bases separated the two germline ends. The CDR3 is 15 amino acids. From the RT-PCR reads, TCRdb called clonotypes with MiXCR, one entry per CDR3 protein. The sample carries around 760,000 distinct CDR3 sequences, over 11% recorded once. The rearrangement links TRBV27 to TRBJ1-2; no clear D gene. Specimen: PBMCs from blood, collected approximately 15 days before vaccination. The source is a middle-aged man who received an inactivated influenza vaccine. DNA of the CDR3: TGTGCCAGCAAAGGATTTGGGGTTGCTAACTATGGCTACACCTTC. Translating it yields CASKGFGVANYGYTF.